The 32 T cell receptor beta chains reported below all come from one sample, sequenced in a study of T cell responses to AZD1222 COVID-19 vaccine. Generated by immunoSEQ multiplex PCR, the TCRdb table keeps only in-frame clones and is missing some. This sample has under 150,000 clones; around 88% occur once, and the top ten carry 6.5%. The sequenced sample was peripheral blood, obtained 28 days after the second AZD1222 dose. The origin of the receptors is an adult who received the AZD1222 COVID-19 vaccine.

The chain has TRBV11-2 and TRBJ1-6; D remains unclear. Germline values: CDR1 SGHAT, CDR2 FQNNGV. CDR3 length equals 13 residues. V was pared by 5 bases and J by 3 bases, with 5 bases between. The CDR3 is CASSHVYNSPLHF. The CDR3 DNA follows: TGTGCCAGCAGCCATGTCTATAATTCACCCCTCCACTTT. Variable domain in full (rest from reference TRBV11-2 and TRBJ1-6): EAGVAQSPRYKIIEKRQSVAFWCNPISGHATLYWYQQILGQGPKLLIQFQNNGVVDDSQLPKDRFSAERLKGVDSTLKIQPAKLEDSAVYLCASSHVYNSPLHFGNGTRLTVT.

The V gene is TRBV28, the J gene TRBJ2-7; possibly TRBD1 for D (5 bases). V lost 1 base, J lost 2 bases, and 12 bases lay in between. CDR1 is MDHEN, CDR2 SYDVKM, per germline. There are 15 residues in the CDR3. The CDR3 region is CASSLFRAVAYEQYF. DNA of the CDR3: TGTGCCAGCAGTTTATTCAGGGCTGTGGCCTACGAGCAGTACTTC.

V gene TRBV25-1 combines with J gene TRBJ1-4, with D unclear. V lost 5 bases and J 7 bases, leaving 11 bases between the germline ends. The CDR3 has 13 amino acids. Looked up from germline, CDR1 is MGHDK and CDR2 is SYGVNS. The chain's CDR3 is CASSTEWSEKLFF. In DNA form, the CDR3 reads TGTGCCAGCAGTACGGAGTGGAGTGAAAAACTGTTTTTT.

CDR3: CASSHPADTQYF. DNA for the CDR3: TGTGCCAGCAGCCATCCAGCAGATACGCAGTATTTT. V is TRBV6-5 and J is TRBJ2-3; D remains ambiguous. CDR1 is MNHEY, CDR2 SVGAGI, per germline. The CDR3 runs to 12 residues. The V and J ends lost 6 bases and 4 bases respectively, with 8 bases between them.

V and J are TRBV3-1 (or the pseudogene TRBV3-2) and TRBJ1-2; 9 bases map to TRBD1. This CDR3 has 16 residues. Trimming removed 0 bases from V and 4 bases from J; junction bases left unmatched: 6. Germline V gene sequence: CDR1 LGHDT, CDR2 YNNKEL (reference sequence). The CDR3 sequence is CASSQDITTGGYGYTF. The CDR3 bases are TGTGCCAGCAGCCAAGATATCACGACAGGGGGCTATGGCTACACCTTC.

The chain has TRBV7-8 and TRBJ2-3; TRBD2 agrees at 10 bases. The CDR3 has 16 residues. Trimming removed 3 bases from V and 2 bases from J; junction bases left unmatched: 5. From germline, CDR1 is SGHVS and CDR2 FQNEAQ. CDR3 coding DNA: TGTGCCAGCAGCTTGCTAGCGGGGGTCACCACAGATACGCAGTATTTT. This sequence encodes CASSLLAGVTTDTQYF. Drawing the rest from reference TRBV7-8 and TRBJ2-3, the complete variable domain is GAGVSQSPRYKVAKRGQDVALRCDPISGHVSLFWYQQALGQGPEFLTYFQNEAQLDKSGLPSDRFFAERPEGSVSTLKIQRTQQEDSAVYLCASSLLAGVTTDTQYFGPGTRLTVL.

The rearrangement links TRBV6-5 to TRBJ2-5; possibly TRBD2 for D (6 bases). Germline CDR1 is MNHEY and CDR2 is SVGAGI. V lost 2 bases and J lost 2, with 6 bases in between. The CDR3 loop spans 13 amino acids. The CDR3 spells CASSYGGQETQYF. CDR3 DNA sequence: TGTGCCAGCAGTTACGGGGGGCAAGAGACCCAGTACTTC.

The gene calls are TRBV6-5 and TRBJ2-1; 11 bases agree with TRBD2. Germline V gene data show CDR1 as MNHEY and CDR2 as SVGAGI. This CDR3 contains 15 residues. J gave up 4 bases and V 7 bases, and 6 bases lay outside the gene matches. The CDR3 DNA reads TGTGCCAGCACCACTGGGACTAGCGGTTACAATGAGCAGTTCTTC. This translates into CASTTGTSGYNEQFF.

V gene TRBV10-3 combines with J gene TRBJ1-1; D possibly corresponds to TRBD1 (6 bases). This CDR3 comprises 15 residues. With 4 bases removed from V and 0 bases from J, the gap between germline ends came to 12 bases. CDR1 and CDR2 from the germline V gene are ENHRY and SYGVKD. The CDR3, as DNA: TGTGCCATCAGTGGAACAGGGTTCATGAACACTGAAGCTTTCTTT. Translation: CAISGTGFMNTEAFF.

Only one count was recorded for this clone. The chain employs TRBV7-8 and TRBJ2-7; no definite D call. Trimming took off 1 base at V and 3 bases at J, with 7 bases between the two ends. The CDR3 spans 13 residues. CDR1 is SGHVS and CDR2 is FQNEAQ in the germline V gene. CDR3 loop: CASSLGRNYEQYF. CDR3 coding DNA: TGTGCCAGCAGCTTAGGGCGAAACTACGAGCAGTACTTC.

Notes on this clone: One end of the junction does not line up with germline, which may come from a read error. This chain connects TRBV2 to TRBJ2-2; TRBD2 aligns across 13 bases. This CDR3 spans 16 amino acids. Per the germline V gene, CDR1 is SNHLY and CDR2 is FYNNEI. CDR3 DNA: TGTGCCAGCAGTGGGGGACTAGCGGGGAACCCCGGGGAGCTGTTTTTT. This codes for CASSGGLAGNPGELFF.

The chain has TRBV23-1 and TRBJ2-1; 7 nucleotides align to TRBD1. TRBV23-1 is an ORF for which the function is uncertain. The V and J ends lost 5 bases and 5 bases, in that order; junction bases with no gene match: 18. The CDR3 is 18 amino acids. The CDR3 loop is CASSSRGQEDWGHNEQFF. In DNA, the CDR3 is TGCGCCAGCAGTTCTAGAGGACAGGAAGACTGGGGACACAATGAGCAGTTCTTC.

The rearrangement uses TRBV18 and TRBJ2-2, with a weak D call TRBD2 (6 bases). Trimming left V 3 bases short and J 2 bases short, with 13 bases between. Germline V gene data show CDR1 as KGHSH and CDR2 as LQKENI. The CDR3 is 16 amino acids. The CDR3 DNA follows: TGTGCCAGCTCACCTCCCACTAGCCTCAACACCGGGGAGCTGTTTTTT. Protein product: CASSPPTSLNTGELFF.

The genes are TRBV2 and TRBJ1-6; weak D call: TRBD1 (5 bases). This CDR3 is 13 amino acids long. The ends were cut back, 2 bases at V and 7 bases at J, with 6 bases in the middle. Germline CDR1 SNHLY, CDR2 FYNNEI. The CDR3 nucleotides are TGTGCCAGCAGTGAATGGGGGAATTCACCCCTCCACTTT. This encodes CASSEWGNSPLHF.

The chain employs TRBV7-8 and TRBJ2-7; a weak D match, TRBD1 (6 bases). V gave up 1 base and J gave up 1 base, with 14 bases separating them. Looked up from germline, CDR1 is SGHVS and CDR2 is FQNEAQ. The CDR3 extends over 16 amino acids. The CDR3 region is CASSLVQAGESYEQYF. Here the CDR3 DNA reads TGTGCCAGCAGCTTAGTACAGGCAGGGGAATCCTACGAGCAGTACTTC. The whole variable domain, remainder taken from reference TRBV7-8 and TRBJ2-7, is GAGVSQSPRYKVAKRGQDVALRCDPISGHVSLFWYQQALGQGPEFLTYFQNEAQLDKSGLPSDRFFAERPEGSVSTLKIQRTQQEDSAVYLCASSLVQAGESYEQYFGPGTRLTVT.

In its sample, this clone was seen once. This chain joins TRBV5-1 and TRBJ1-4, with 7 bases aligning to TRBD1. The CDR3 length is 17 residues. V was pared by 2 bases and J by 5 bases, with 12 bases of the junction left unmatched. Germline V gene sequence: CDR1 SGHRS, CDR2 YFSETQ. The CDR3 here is CASSFVRQGGPNEKLFF. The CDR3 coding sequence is TGCGCCAGCAGCTTTGTGCGGCAGGGGGGACCGAATGAAAAACTGTTTTTT.

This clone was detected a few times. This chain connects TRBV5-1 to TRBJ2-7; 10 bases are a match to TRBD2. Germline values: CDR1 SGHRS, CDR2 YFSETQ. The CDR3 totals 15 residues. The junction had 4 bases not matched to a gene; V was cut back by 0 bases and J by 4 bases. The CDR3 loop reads CASSLVSSGGYEQYF. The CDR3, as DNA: TGCGCCAGCAGCTTGGTTTCTAGCGGGGGTTACGAGCAGTACTTC.

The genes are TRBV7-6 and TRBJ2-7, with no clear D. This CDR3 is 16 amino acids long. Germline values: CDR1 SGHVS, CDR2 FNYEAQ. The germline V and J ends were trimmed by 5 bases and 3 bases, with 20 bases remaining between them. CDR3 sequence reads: CASSPTPGSGNYEQYF. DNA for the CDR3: TGTGCCAGCAGCCCGACGCCGGGCTCCGGAAACTACGAGCAGTACTTC.

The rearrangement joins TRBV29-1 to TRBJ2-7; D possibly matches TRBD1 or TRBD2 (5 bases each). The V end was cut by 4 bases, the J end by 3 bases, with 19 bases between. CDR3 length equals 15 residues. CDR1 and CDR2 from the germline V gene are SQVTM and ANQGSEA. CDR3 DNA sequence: TGCAGCGTTGTTTTTAGTCGGGGCAGGGACTACGAGCAGTACTTC. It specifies CSVVFSRGRDYEQYF.

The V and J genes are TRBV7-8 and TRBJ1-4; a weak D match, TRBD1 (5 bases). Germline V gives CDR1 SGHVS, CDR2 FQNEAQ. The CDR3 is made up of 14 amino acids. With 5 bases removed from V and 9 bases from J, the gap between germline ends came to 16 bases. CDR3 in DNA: TGTGCCAGCAGCCCCGACAGCTCAATTCAAAAACTGTTTTTT. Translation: CASSPDSSIQKLFF.

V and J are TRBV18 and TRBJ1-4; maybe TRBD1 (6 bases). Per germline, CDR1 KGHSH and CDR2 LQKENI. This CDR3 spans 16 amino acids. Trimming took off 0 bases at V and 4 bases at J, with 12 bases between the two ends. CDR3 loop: CASSPPTGQINEKLFF. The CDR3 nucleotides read TGTGCCAGCTCACCACCGACAGGACAAATTAATGAAAAACTGTTTTTT.

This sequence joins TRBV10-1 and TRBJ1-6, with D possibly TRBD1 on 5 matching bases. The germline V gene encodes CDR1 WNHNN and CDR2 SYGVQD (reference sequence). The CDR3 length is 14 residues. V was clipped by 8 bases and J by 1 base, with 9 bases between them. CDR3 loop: CASRGISYNSPLHF. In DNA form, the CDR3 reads TGCGCCAGCCGGGGGATTTCCTATAATTCACCCCTCCACTTT.

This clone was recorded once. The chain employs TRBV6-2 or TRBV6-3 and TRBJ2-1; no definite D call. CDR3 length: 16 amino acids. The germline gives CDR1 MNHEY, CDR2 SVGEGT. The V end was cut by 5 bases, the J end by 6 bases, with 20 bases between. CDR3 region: CASSLDKRLISNEQFF. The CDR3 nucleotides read TGTGCCAGCAGTCTCGATAAGCGCCTGATTTCCAATGAGCAGTTCTTC.

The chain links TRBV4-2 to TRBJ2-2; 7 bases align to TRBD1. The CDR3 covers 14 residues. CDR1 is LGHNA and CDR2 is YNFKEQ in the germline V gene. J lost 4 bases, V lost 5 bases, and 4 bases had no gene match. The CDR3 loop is CASSSHRGTGELFF. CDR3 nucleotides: TGTGCCAGCAGCTCTCACAGGGGCACCGGGGAGCTGTTTTTT.

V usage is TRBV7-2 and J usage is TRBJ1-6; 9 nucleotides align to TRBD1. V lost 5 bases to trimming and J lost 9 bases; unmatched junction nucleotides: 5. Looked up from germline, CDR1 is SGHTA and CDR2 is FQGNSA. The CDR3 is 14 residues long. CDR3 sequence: CASSPRDRASPLHF. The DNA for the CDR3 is TGTGCCAGCAGCCCCCGGGACAGGGCTTCACCCCTCCACTTT. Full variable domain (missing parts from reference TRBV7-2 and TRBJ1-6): GAGVSQSPSNKVTEKGKDVELRCDPISGHTALYWYRQSLGQGLEFLIYFQGNSAPDKSGLPSDRFSAERTGGSVSTLTIQRTQQEDSAVYLCASSPRDRASPLHFGNGTRLTVT.

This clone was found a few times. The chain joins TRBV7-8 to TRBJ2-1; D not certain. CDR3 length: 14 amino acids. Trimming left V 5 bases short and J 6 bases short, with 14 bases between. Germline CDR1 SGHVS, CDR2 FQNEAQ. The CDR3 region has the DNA TGTGCCAGCAGCCCCGCACCTAGGGTCAATGAGCAGTTCTTC. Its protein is CASSPAPRVNEQFF.

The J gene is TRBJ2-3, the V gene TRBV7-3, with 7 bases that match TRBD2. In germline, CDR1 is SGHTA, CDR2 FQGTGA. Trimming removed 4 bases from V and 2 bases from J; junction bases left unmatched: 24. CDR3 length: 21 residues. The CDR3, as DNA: TGTGCCAGCAGCTCCCTCCGGCCCCCTTATCAGTCGCGGGGGAACACAGATACGCAGTATTTT. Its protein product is CASSSLRPPYQSRGNTDTQYF.

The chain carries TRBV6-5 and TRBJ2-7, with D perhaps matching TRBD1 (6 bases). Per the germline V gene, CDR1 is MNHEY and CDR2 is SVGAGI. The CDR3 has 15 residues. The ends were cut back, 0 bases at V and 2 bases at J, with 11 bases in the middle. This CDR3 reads CASSYSTGNPYEQYF. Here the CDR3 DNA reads TGTGCCAGCAGTTACTCCACAGGGAACCCCTACGAGCAGTACTTC.

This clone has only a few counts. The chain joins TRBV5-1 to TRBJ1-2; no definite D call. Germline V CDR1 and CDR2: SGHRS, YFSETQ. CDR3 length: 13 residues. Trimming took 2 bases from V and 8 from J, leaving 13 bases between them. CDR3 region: CASSFQDHSGYTF. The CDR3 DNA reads TGCGCCAGCAGCTTCCAAGATCACAGCGGCTACACCTTC. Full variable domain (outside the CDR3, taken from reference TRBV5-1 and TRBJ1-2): KAGVTQTPRYLIKTRGQQVTLSCSPISGHRSVSWYQQTPGQGLQFLFEYFSETQRNKGNFPGRFSGRQFSNSRSEMNVSTLELGDSALYLCASSFQDHSGYTFGSGTRLTVV.

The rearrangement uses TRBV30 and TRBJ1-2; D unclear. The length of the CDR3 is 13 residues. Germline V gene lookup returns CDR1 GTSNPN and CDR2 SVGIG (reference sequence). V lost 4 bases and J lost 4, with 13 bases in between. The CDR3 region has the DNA TGTGCCTGGATGAGTATGGGTCTCTATGGCTACACCTTC. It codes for CAWMSMGLYGYTF.

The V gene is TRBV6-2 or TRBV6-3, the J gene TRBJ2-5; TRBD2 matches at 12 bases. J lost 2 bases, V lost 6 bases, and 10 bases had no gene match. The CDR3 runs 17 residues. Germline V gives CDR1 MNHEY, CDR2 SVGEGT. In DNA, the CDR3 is TGTGCCAGCAGCCCCGGGCTAGCGGGGGGGACACAAGAGACCCAGTACTTC. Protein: CASSPGLAGGTQETQYF.

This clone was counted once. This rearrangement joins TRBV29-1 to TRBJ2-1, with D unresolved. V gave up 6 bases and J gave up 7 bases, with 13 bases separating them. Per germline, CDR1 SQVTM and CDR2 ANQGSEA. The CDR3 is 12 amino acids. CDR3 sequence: CSVHSSLNEQFF. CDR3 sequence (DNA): TGCAGCGTGCACTCGAGCCTAAATGAGCAGTTCTTC.